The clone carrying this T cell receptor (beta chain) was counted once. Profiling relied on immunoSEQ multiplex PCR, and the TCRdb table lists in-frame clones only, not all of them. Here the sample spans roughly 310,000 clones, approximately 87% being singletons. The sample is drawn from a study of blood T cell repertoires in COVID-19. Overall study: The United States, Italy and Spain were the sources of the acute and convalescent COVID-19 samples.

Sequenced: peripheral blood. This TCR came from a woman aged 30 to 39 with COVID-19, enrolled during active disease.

The CDR3 protein is CASSLPIQNTEAFF. CDR3 nucleotides: TGTGCCAGCAGCTTACCCATCCAGAACACTGAAGCTTTCTTT. V usage is TRBV11-2 and J usage is TRBJ1-1, with unresolved D. Trimming cost V 2 bases and J 1 base, with 8 bases left between them. Germline V gene sequence: CDR1 SGHAT, CDR2 FQNNGV. This CDR3 spans 14 amino acids.